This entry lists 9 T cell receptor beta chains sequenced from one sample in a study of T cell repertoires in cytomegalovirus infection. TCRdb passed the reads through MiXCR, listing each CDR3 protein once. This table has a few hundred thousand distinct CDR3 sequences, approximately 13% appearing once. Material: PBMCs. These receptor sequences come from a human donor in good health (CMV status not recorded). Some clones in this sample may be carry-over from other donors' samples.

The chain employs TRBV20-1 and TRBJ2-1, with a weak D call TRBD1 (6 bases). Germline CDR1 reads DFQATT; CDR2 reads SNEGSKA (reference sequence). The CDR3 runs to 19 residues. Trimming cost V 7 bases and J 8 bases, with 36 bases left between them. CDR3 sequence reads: CSVPSTRGLLATGGDEQFF. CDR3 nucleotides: TGCAGTGTCCCCTCTACCCGAGGACTCTTGGCAACTGGGGGCGATGAGCAGTTCTTC.

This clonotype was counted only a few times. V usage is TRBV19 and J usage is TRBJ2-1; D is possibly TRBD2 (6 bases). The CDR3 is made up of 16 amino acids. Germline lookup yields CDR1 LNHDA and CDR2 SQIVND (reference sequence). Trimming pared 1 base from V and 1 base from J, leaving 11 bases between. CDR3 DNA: TGTGCCAGTAGTATAGGGGGGGTACGTTCCTACAATGAGCAGTTCTTC. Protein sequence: CASSIGGVRSYNEQFF.

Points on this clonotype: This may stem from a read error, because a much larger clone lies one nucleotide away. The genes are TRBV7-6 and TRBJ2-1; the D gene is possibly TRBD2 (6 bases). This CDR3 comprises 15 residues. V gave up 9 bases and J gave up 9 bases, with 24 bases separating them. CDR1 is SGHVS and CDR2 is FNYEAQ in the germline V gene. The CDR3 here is CARSRRDSLGIEQFF. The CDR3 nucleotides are TGTGCCAGAAGCCGCCGGGACTCCCTAGGGATTGAGCAGTTCTTC. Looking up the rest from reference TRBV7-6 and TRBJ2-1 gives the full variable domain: GAGVSQSPRYKVTKRGQDVALRCDPISGHVSLYWYRQALGQGPEFLTYFNYEAQQDKSGLPNDRFSAERPEGSISTLTIQRTEQRDSAMYRCARSRRDSLGIEQFFGPGTRLTVL.

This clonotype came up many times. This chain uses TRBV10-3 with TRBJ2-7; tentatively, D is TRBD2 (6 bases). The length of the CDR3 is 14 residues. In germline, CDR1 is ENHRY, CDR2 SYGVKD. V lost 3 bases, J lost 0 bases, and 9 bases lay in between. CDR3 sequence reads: CAISEGRGSYEQYF. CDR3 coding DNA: TGTGCCATCAGTGAAGGGCGGGGCTCCTACGAGCAGTACTTC.

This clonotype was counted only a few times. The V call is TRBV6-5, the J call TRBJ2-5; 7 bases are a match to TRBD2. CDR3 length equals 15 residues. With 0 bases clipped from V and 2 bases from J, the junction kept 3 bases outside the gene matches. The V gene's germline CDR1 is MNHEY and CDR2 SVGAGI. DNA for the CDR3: TGTGCCAGCAGTTACTCGGGGAGGGAGCAAGAGACCCAGTACTTC. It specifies CASSYSGREQETQYF.

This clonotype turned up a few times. In DNA form, the CDR3 reads TGTGCCAGCAGCGTAGACCCGGGGGCCGGAGGCGAGCAGTACTTC. Translating it yields CASSVDPGAGGEQYF. The chain carries TRBV9 and TRBJ2-7; D assignment may be TRBD1 or TRBD2 (6 bases each). Germline V lookup: CDR1 SGDLS, CDR2 YYNGEE. CDR3 length: 15 amino acids. With 0 bases removed from V and 6 bases from J, the gap between germline ends came to 16 bases. The full variable domain, completed using reference TRBV9 and TRBJ2-7, is DSGVTQTPKHLITATGQRVTLRCSPRSGDLSVYWYQQSLDQGLQFLIQYYNGEERAKGNILERFSAQQFPDLHSELNLSSLELGDSALYFCASSVDPGAGGEQYFGPGTRLTVT.

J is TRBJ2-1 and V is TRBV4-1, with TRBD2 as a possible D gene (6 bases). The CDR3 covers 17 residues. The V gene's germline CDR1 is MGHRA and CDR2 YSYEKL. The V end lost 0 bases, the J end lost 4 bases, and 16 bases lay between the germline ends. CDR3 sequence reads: CASSQDGGIIGYNEQFF. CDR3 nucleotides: TGCGCCAGCAGCCAAGACGGCGGGATCATCGGTTACAATGAGCAGTTCTTC.

This chain's CDR3 is CASSYSTGGRTEAFF. The CDR3 region has the DNA TGTGCCAGCAGTTACTCGACAGGGGGCCGGACTGAAGCTTTCTTT. The chain links TRBV6-5 to TRBJ1-1, with TRBD1 identical over 10 bases. The germline gives CDR1 MNHEY, CDR2 SVGAGI. With 0 bases clipped from V and 5 bases from J, the junction kept 3 bases outside the gene matches. This CDR3 contains 15 residues.

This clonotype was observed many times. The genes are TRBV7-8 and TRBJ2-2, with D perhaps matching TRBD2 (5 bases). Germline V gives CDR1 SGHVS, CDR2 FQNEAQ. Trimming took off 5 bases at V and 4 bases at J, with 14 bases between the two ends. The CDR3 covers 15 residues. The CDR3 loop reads CASSPLGRGTGELFF. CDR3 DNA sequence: TGTGCCAGCAGCCCCCTGGGGAGAGGCACCGGGGAGCTGTTTTTT. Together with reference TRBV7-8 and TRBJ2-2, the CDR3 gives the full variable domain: GAGVSQSPRYKVAKRGQDVALRCDPISGHVSLFWYQQALGQGPEFLTYFQNEAQLDKSGLPSDRFFAERPEGSVSTLKIQRTQQEDSAVYLCASSPLGRGTGELFFGEGSRLTVL.